This T cell receptor (beta chain) is drawn from a study of T cell responses to AZD1222 COVID-19 vaccine. Study-level results: Reports say nearly half of spike-specific TCRs go after unmutated variant regions. After two AZD1222 doses, spike-specific TCR breadth and depth rose versus day 0. Just 5 to 7 people given AZD1222 tested seropositive at baseline. The study sampled repertoires only after the peak T cell response.

The CDR3 runs 13 residues. J gave up 8 bases and V 5 bases, and 8 bases lay outside the gene matches. Germline V lookup: CDR1 SGHTA, CDR2 FQGNSA. Measured with immunoSEQ multiplex PCR; TCRdb has only the in-frame clones, and not every one. The table has some 74,000 clones, about 85% seen once. This clone was seen just once. Its antigen is unidentified. The sequence came from an adult who received the AZD1222 COVID-19 vaccine. The chain couples TRBV7-2 to TRBJ1-1; 7 bases are a match to TRBD1. This sample comprised peripheral blood, obtained 28 days after the second AZD1222 dose. The CDR3 region is CASSEGGPVEAFF. For the CDR3, the DNA is TGTGCCAGCAGCGAAGGGGGCCCCGTCGAAGCTTTCTTT. Drawing the rest from reference TRBV7-2 and TRBJ1-1, the complete variable domain is GAGVSQSPSNKVTEKGKDVELRCDPISGHTALYWYRQSLGQGLEFLIYFQGNSAPDKSGLPSDRFSAERTGGSVSTLTIQRTQQEDSAVYLCASSEGGPVEAFFGQGTRLTVV.